The next 32 T cell receptor beta chains were all read from a single sample in a study of T cell responses to AZD1222 COVID-19 vaccine. Clones were sequenced by immunoSEQ multiplex PCR, and TCRdb holds only the in-frame ones, with some missing. The sample has 100,000 to 140,000 clones, more than 75% seen once. Sequenced here: peripheral blood, sampled on day 0 of AZD1222 vaccination. These receptors originate from an adult in good health.

The genes are TRBV30 and TRBJ1-1; TRBD1 is a possible D gene (5 bases). The CDR3 is 14 residues long. Between the trimmed V and J ends, which lost 4 bases and 3 bases, there was a span of 15 bases. The germline V gene has CDR1 GTSNPN and CDR2 SVGIG (reference sequence). DNA of the CDR3: TGTGCCTGGACCGTCGGAGGGGATTACACTGAAGCTTTCTTT. As protein: CAWTVGGDYTEAFF.

This clone was picked up one time. The V and J genes are TRBV27 and TRBJ1-5; 8 bases fit TRBD1. Germline CDR1 is MNHEY and CDR2 is SMNVEV (reference sequence). The J segment lost 7 bases and the V segment lost 4 bases, leaving 6 bases of the junction unmatched. The CDR3 runs 14 residues. The CDR3 region is CASSSQGVGQPQHF. CDR3 in DNA: TGTGCCAGCAGTTCACAGGGGGTGGGCCAGCCCCAGCATTTT.

V usage is TRBV5-1 and J usage is TRBJ2-2; D not certain. The CDR3 extends over 13 amino acids. CDR1 and CDR2 from the germline V gene are SGHRS and YFSETQ. Trimming removed 0 bases from V and 5 bases from J, with 5 bases in between. The CDR3 is CASSLDFTGELFF. In DNA form, the CDR3 reads TGCGCCAGCAGCTTGGACTTTACCGGGGAGCTGTTTTTT.

The V call is TRBV29-1, the J call TRBJ1-1; D is unclear. The CDR3 has 11 amino acids. V was clipped by 3 bases and J by 11 bases, with 13 bases between them. Germline V gene lookup returns CDR1 SQVTM and CDR2 ANQGSEA. The CDR3 nucleotides are TGCAGCGTTGAGGAGGGTACTGCGGCTTTCTTT. Its protein is CSVEEGTAAFF.

The rearrangement joins TRBV7-9 to TRBJ2-1; TRBD2 aligns across 7 bases. The V gene's germline CDR1 is SEHNR and CDR2 FQNEAQ (reference sequence). The length of the CDR3 is 17 residues. Losses at the gene ends were 1 base for V and 4 bases for J; bases not matched to a gene: 10. The CDR3 DNA reads as TGTGCCAGCAGCTTAGGGACGGCGCGGGGGACTTACAATGAGCAGTTCTTC. As protein: CASSLGTARGTYNEQFF. The entire variable domain, with the rest obtained from reference TRBV7-9 and TRBJ2-1, is as follows: DTGVSQNPRHKITKRGQNVTFRCDPISEHNRLYWYRQTLGQGPEFLTYFQNEAQLEKSRLLSDRFSAERPKGSFSTLEIQRTEQGDSAMYLCASSLGTARGTYNEQFFGPGTRLTVL.

V and J are TRBV12-5 and TRBJ1-2, with 9 bases matching TRBD1. CDR3 size: 13 residues. The V and J ends lost 5 bases and 5 bases, in that order; junction bases with no gene match: 3. The germline CDR1 and CDR2 sequences are LGHNT and FRNRAP. The CDR3 bases are TGTGCTAGTGGTCGGGACAGGGATTATGGCTACACCTTC. It yields the protein CASGRDRDYGYTF.

V gene TRBV18 combines with J gene TRBJ1-2; 8 positions agree with TRBD1. Trimming cost V 3 bases and J 8 bases; bases outside gene matches: 8. This CDR3 comprises 14 residues. Germline CDR1 KGHSH, CDR2 LQKENI. The CDR3 loop reads CASSPTDRVGGYTF. DNA for the CDR3: TGTGCCAGCTCACCTACGGACAGGGTGGGCGGCTACACCTTC.

The V call is TRBV7-7, the J call TRBJ2-1, with 8 bases fitting TRBD2. CDR1 and CDR2 from the germline V gene are SSHAT and FNYEAQ (reference sequence). The CDR3 consists of 18 residues. V dropped 5 bases and J dropped 5; count of bases not matched to a gene: 17. CDR3 nucleotides: TGTGCCAGCAGCCTTGGTGTGGTAGCGGGGAACACAAACAATGAGCAGTTCTTC. Protein sequence: CASSLGVVAGNTNNEQFF.

This sequence joins TRBV11-1 and TRBJ2-7, with 8 bases identical to TRBD1. This CDR3 contains 14 residues. The junction had 8 bases not matched to a gene; V was cut back by 6 bases and J by 4 bases. CDR1 SGHAT and CDR2 FQDESV come from the germline V gene (reference sequence). CDR3 sequence reads: CASSPGTGYYEQYF. The DNA of the CDR3 is TGTGCCAGCAGTCCCGGGACAGGATATTACGAGCAGTACTTC.

This clone was counted only a few times. V is TRBV9 and J is TRBJ1-2; D is undetermined. The CDR3 contains 14 residues. V was cut by 0 bases and J by 6 bases, with 12 bases left in between. CDR1 and CDR2 from the germline V gene are SGDLS and YYNGEE. The CDR3 DNA follows: TGTGCCAGCAGCGTAGTCGCCAGCAACCATGGCTACACCTTC. This sequence encodes CASSVVASNHGYTF.

This sequence joins TRBV5-4 and TRBJ1-3; D not resolved. Germline CDR1 reads SGHNT; CDR2 reads YYREEE (reference sequence). V gave up 1 base and J gave up 3 bases, with 5 bases separating them. The CDR3 has 13 amino acids. The CDR3 region has the DNA TGTGCCAGCAGCTTGCTGGGTGGAAACACCATATATTTT. Amino acids: CASSLLGGNTIYF.

Here the CDR3 DNA reads TGTGCCACAACCCGGGACAGGGTATCTGAAGCTTTCTTT. Translation gives CATTRDRVSEAFF. This chain connects TRBV15 to TRBJ1-1, with 9 bases fitting TRBD1. Germline CDR1 reads LNHNV; CDR2 reads YYDKDF (reference sequence). J lost 6 bases, V lost 9 bases, and 8 bases had no gene match. This CDR3 has 13 residues.

The V and J genes are TRBV5-1 and TRBJ2-2; D is possibly TRBD1 (6 bases). The CDR3 is 16 amino acids. Trimming took 0 bases from V and 8 from J, leaving 17 bases between them. CDR1 is SGHRS and CDR2 is YFSETQ in the germline V gene. The CDR3 DNA reads TGCGCCAGCAGCTTGGCCGAAGGACAGAAGACTGGGGAGCTGTTTTTT. It codes for CASSLAEGQKTGELFF.

The chain is built from TRBV15 and TRBJ2-7; D gene uncertain. The CDR3 has 13 residues. V was trimmed by 1 base and J by 3 bases, leaving 7 bases between them. Germline V gives CDR1 LNHNV, CDR2 YYDKDF (reference sequence). CDR3 loop: CATSRVNIYEQYF. The CDR3 coding sequence is TGTGCCACCAGCAGAGTGAACATCTACGAGCAGTACTTC. Based on the CDR3 plus reference TRBV15 and TRBJ2-7, the full variable domain is DAMVIQNPRYQVTQFGKPVTLSCSQTLNHNVMYWYQQKSSQAPKLLFHYYDKDFNNEADTPDNFQSRRPNTSFCFLDIRSPGLGDTAMYLCATSRVNIYEQYFGPGTRLTVT.

The chain couples TRBV27 to TRBJ1-1, with 7 bases that match TRBD1. The CDR3 extends over 14 amino acids. V lost 5 bases to trimming and J lost 4 bases; unmatched junction nucleotides: 7. Per germline, CDR1 MNHEY and CDR2 SMNVEV (reference sequence). The CDR3 nucleotides read TGTGCCAGCAGTCTCTACGACAGGGCCACTGAAGCTTTCTTT. Translated: CASSLYDRATEAFF.

The genes are TRBV7-6 and TRBJ2-7; 10 bases are a match to TRBD2. The CDR3 totals 16 residues. Germline V CDR1 and CDR2: SGHVS, FNYEAQ. Unmatched junction bases numbered 7, after V lost 5 bases and J lost 0 bases. CDR3 region: CASSVSSGGISYEQYF. DNA for the CDR3: TGTGCCAGCAGCGTCTCTAGCGGGGGTATCTCCTACGAGCAGTACTTC. The variable domain in full, with the rest retrieved from reference TRBV7-6 and TRBJ2-7, is GAGVSQSPRYKVTKRGQDVALRCDPISGHVSLYWYRQALGQGPEFLTYFNYEAQQDKSGLPNDRFSAERPEGSISTLTIQRTEQRDSAMYRCASSVSSGGISYEQYFGPGTRLTVT.

This clone has only one observation. A much larger clone lies one base from this, so it may be a read error. Here the CDR3 DNA reads TGTGCCAGCAGCTTAGAGGTGAACACTGAAGCTTTCTTT. Amino acid sequence: CASSLEVNTEAFF. The rearrangement joins TRBV13 to TRBJ1-1; D not resolved. V was trimmed by 1 base and J by 0 bases, leaving 3 bases between them. This CDR3 is built from 13 residues. Germline CDR1 PRHDT, CDR2 FYEKMQ (reference sequence).

The CDR3 DNA follows: TGTGCTAGTGGTCTTGGCCCCAGAGAAGCTTTCTTT. It translates to CASGLGPREAFF. V and J are TRBV12-5 and TRBJ1-1; D is unclear. The CDR3 consists of 12 residues. Germline CDR1 is LGHNT and CDR2 is FRNRAP. The germline V and J ends were trimmed by 5 bases and 8 bases, with 12 bases remaining between them.

The CDR3 protein is CASRPTGQGVHEQYF. The DNA for the CDR3 is TGTGCCAGCAGACCTACGGGACAGGGGGTCCACGAGCAGTACTTC. This chain uses TRBV6-5 with TRBJ2-7; 11 bases agree with TRBD1. V lost 6 bases, J lost 5 bases, and 9 bases stayed unmatched. Looked up from germline, CDR1 is MNHEY and CDR2 is SVGAGI. The CDR3 sequence is 15 residues long.

V gene TRBV11-2 combines with J gene TRBJ1-4; 7 bases are a match to TRBD1. In germline, CDR1 is SGHAT, CDR2 FQNNGV. The CDR3 runs 14 residues. J gave up 4 bases and V 5 bases, and 4 bases lay outside the gene matches. CDR3 residues: CASSTGTVNEKLFF. The CDR3 DNA is TGTGCCAGCAGCACCGGGACAGTTAATGAAAAACTGTTTTTT.

The CDR3 nucleotides are TGTGCCAGCAACGACCCCTCAGAGACCCAGTACTTC. The encoded protein is CASNDPSETQYF. The chain carries TRBV6-5 and TRBJ2-5; no clear D gene. Trimming shortened V by 7 bases and J by 4 bases, and 10 bases separated the two germline ends. CDR3 length: 12 amino acids. CDR1 MNHEY and CDR2 SVGAGI come from the germline V gene.

J is TRBJ1-1 and V is TRBV6-1; D gene ambiguous. Trimming stripped 0 bases from V and 4 bases from J, with 9 bases between. From germline, CDR1 is MNHNS and CDR2 SASEGT. The CDR3 length is 14 residues. The CDR3 reads CASSEARRRTEAFF. In nucleotides, the CDR3 is TGTGCCAGCAGTGAAGCGCGACGTCGCACTGAAGCTTTCTTT.

The V and J genes are TRBV11-2 and TRBJ2-4; D could derive from TRBD1 or TRBD2 (5 bases each). The CDR3 consists of 13 residues. The germline V gene encodes CDR1 SGHAT and CDR2 FQNNGV. V was shortened by 4 bases and J by 12 bases, with 16 bases between the two germline ends. DNA for the CDR3: TGTGCCAGCAGCTCCCAGGGCCGGGACGCTCAGTACTTC. It codes for CASSSQGRDAQYF.

This clone was seen a single time. The chain couples TRBV7-2 to TRBJ1-2; D unclear. CDR1 and CDR2 from the germline V gene are SGHTA and FQGNSA. CDR3 length: 15 amino acids. The V gene lost 2 bases and the J gene lost 3 bases, with 13 bases spanning the gap. The CDR3 nucleotides are TGTGCCAGCAGCTTACCCGGCAGGTGGGACTATGGCTACACCTTC. Amino acid sequence: CASSLPGRWDYGYTF.

The J gene is TRBJ2-2, the V gene TRBV9; D is possibly TRBD1 or TRBD2 (5 bases each). The germline V gene has CDR1 SGDLS and CDR2 YYNGEE. This CDR3 is 15 amino acids long. V lost 4 bases, J lost 3 bases, and 13 bases lay in between. DNA of the CDR3: TGTGCCAGCAGCCCGAGGGACGGTTACACCGGGGAGCTGTTTTTT. This encodes CASSPRDGYTGELFF.

The chain joins TRBV12-5 to TRBJ1-2, with D maybe TRBD1 (5 bases). CDR1 and CDR2 from the germline V gene are LGHNT and FRNRAP. The V end was cut by 7 bases, the J end by 1 base, with 7 bases between. The CDR3 consists of 12 residues. DNA for the CDR3: TGTGCTAGTGCCAGGGATAACTATGGCTACACCTTC. Translating it yields CASARDNYGYTF.

The chain is built from TRBV19 and TRBJ2-5, with 10 bases lining up with TRBD2. The junction had 5 bases not matched to a gene; V was cut back by 3 bases and J by 1 base. The CDR3 sequence is 16 residues long. Germline CDR1 and CDR2: LNHDA and SQIVND (reference sequence). As DNA, the CDR3 is TGTGCCAGTAGTATTACCACTAGCGGGGTCCAAGAGACCCAGTACTTC. Its translation: CASSITTSGVQETQYF.

This chain joins TRBV18 and TRBJ1-2; weak D call: TRBD1 (6 bases). Deletions cut 3 bases from V and 1 base from J, with 12 bases between. The length of the CDR3 is 15 residues. Germline V lookup: CDR1 KGHSH, CDR2 LQKENI. The CDR3: CASSPRGANNYGYTF. The CDR3 nucleotides are TGTGCCAGCTCACCGAGGGGGGCTAATAACTATGGCTACACCTTC.

The gene calls are TRBV7-6 and TRBJ1-1, with D tentatively TRBD1 (5 bases). V lost 5 bases and J 0 bases, leaving 16 bases between the germline ends. Per germline, CDR1 SGHVS and CDR2 FNYEAQ. The CDR3 contains 16 residues. DNA of the CDR3: TGTGCCAGCAGCGATGATGTTGCAGGGTTGAACACTGAAGCTTTCTTT. Translated, it gives CASSDDVAGLNTEAFF.

The chain uses TRBV5-1 and TRBJ2-5, with 9 bases lining up with TRBD1. Germline loops: CDR1 SGHRS, CDR2 YFSETQ. Trimming cost V 7 bases and J 3 bases; bases outside gene matches: 13. The CDR3 length is 16 residues. CDR3 nucleotide sequence: TGCGCCAGCGTGTATACCGGGACAGGGATGGAAGAGACCCAGTACTTC. This encodes CASVYTGTGMEETQYF.

The CDR3 spells CASSYGQGAEKLFF. DNA of the CDR3: TGTGCCAGCAGTTACGGACAGGGGGCTGAAAAACTGTTTTTT. V usage is TRBV6-2 or TRBV6-3 and J usage is TRBJ1-4, with 11 positions matching TRBD1. The CDR3 length is 14 residues. J lost 7 bases, V lost 2 bases, and 0 bases had no gene match. The germline V gene encodes CDR1 MNHEY and CDR2 SVGEGT.

The chain links TRBV19 to TRBJ2-2; possibly TRBD1 for D (5 bases). CDR3 size: 13 residues. Trimming pared 8 bases from V and 2 bases from J, leaving 9 bases between. Germline V gives CDR1 LNHDA, CDR2 SQIVND (reference sequence). The CDR3: CASFTGNTGELFF. CDR3 DNA: TGTGCCAGTTTTACAGGCAACACCGGGGAGCTGTTTTTT.